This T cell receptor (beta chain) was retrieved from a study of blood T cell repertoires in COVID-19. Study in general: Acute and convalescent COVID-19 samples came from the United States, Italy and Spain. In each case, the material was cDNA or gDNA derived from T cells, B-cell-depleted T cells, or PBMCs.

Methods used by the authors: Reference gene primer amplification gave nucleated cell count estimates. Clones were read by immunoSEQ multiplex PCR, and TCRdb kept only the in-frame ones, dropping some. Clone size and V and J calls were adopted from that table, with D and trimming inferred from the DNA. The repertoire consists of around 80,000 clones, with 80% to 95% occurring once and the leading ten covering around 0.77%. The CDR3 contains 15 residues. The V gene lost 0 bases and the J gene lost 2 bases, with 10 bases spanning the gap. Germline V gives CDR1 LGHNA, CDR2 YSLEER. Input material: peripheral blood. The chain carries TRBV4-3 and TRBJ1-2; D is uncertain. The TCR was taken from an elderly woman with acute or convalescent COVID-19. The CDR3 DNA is TGCGCCAGCAGCCAAGATTTAGGGAGGAACTATGGCTACACCTTC. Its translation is CASSQDLGRNYGYTF.